The clone carrying this TCR beta chain was detected a few times. The data stem from a study of blood T cells in healthy people across ages. CDR1 and CDR2 from the germline V gene are SQVTM and ANQGSEA. The germline V and J ends were trimmed by 5 bases and 5 bases, with 15 bases remaining between them. The CDR3 runs to 13 residues. A J-beta primer mix and a sample-barcoded 5' primer were used in a second PCR of about 6 to 12 cycles. TCRdb fed the 5' RACE reads into MiXCR, producing one record per CDR3 protein. This repertoire shows 750,000 to 1,000,000 distinct CDR3 sequences, 29% found once; its top ten account for 10% to 13%. Separately, the same data were catalogued under a study of T cells of mothers and their children.

This TCR was sampled from a woman aged 40 to 50 in good health. The source material was blood. The chain joins TRBV29-1 to TRBJ1-1; possible D gene TRBD1, 5 bases. The CDR3 DNA reads as TGCAGCGTTACCCCCGGGCCAGGGACTGAAGCTTTCTTT. Translated, it gives CSVTPGPGTEAFF.